Shown below are 9 T cell receptor beta chains from a single sample sequenced in a study of blood T cells in healthy people across ages. It was with a sample-barcoded 5' primer and a J-beta primer mix that a second PCR of roughly 6 to 12 cycles was run. TCRdb called the 5' RACE reads again in MiXCR, with one record for every CDR3 protein. The top ten clones hold about 7.7% of a sample with about 1.7 million distinct CDR3 sequences, roughly 27% of them seen once. The specimen was blood. Receptor source: a woman aged 30 to 39 in good health.

The chain recombines TRBV7-2 with TRBJ2-5, with TRBD2 matching 14 bases. The DNA end lines up better with TRBJ2-7; the J call may be wrong. The CDR3 has 15 residues. Germline assignment: CDR1 SGHTA and CDR2 FQGNSA. CDR3 loop: CASSPGLAGGHEQYF. CDR3 coding DNA: TGTGCCAGCAGCCCCGGACTAGCGGGGGGCCACGAGCAGTACTTC.

This clonotype was seen only once. V gene TRBV10-3 combines with J gene TRBJ2-3, with D unresolved. This CDR3 contains 13 residues. Germline V gene data show CDR1 as ENHRY and CDR2 as SYGVKD. Trimming took 7 bases from V and 6 from J, leaving 14 bases between them. CDR3 amino acids: CAIKGLRSDTQYF. DNA for the CDR3: TGTGCCATCAAAGGCCTAAGGTCCGATACGCAGTATTTT.

V gene TRBV18 combines with J gene TRBJ2-5, with D maybe TRBD1 (6 bases). CDR1 KGHSH and CDR2 LQKENI come from the germline V gene. The length of the CDR3 is 14 residues. The V gene lost 8 bases and the J gene lost 5 bases, with 18 bases spanning the gap. CDR3 protein: CASRAGVREETQYF. The CDR3 region has the DNA TGTGCCAGCCGAGCAGGGGTAAGAGAGGAGACCCAGTACTTC.

This clonotype was recorded only once. A much larger clone lies one base from this, so it may be a read error. The genes are TRBV12-5 and TRBJ1-2; a possible D gene is TRBD1 (6 bases). Germline loops: CDR1 LGHNT, CDR2 FRNRAP. Between the trimmed V and J ends, which lost 1 base and 7 bases, there was a span of 16 bases. The length of the CDR3 is 15 residues. The CDR3 is CASGLATQGYCGYTF. The CDR3 bases are TGTGCTAGTGGTTTGGCAACACAGGGCTACTGTGGCTACACCTTC.

This clonotype was seen more than once but under ten times. The chain combines TRBV5-1 with TRBJ2-5, with D unresolved. Germline-derived CDR1 and CDR2 are SGHRS and YFSETQ. This CDR3 region has 15 residues. V lost 4 bases and J 5 bases, leaving 18 bases between the germline ends. This CDR3 reads CASSVKAATRETQYF. In nucleotides, the CDR3 is TGCGCCAGCAGCGTGAAGGCCGCCACCCGGGAGACCCAGTACTTC.

This clonotype occurred many times. The chain joins TRBV12-3 or TRBV12-4 to TRBJ2-7; 7 positions match TRBD1. There are 12 residues in the CDR3. V trimming: 8 bases; J trimming: 5 bases; junction bases outside the gene matches: 6. In DNA, the CDR3 is TGTGCCAGCGGACAGGTCGGCCACGAGCAGTACTTC. This sequence encodes CASGQVGHEQYF.

At least ten counts were recorded for this clonotype. The chain uses TRBV6-6 and TRBJ2-5; D is unresolved. The CDR3 runs 13 residues. Deletions cut 0 bases from V and 5 bases from J, with 7 bases between. Germline V gene data show CDR1 as MNHNY and CDR2 as SVGAGI (reference sequence). The DNA of the CDR3 is TGTGCCAGCAGTTACTCGGCAGTTGAGACCCAGTACTTC. Translating it yields CASSYSAVETQYF.

This clonotype was detected many times. The chain has TRBV10-2 and TRBJ2-3, with 7 bases that match TRBD1. Germline values: CDR1 WSHSY, CDR2 SAAADI. This CDR3 is 16 amino acids long. V lost 1 base to trimming and J lost 4 bases; unmatched junction nucleotides: 8. CDR3 nucleotide sequence: TGCGCCAGCAGTGAGTACGAGGGGGCCGGCCCAGATACGCAGTATTTT. Amino acid sequence: CASSEYEGAGPDTQYF.

This clonotype was recorded a few times. The chain carries TRBV12-3 or TRBV12-4 and TRBJ1-5, with TRBD1 matching 7 bases. Trimming at V came to 5 bases and at J to 1 base, leaving 11 bases not matched to a gene. The CDR3 is 17 residues long. The CDR3 spells CASSLWDSTGSNQPQHF. Here the CDR3 DNA reads TGTGCCAGCAGTCTGTGGGATTCGACAGGGAGCAATCAGCCCCAGCATTTT.